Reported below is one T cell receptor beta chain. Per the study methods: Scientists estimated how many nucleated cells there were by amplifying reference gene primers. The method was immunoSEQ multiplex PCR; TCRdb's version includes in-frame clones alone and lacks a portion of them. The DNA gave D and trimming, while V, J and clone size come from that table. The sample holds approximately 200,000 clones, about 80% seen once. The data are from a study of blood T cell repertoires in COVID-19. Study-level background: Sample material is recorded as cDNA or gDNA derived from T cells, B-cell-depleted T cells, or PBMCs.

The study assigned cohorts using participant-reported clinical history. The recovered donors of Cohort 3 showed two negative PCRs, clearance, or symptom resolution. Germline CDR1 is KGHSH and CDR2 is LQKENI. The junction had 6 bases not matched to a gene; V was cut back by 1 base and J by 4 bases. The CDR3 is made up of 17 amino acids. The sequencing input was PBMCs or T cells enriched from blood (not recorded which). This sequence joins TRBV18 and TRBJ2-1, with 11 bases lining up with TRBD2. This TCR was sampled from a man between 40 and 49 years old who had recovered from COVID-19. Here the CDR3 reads CASSPRPGTSGYNEQFF. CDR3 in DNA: TGTGCCAGCTCACCACGGCCCGGGACTAGCGGTTACAATGAGCAGTTCTTC.